The 30 T cell receptor beta chains below were found in one sample sequenced in a study of cytotoxic CD8 clonotypes in ibrutinib-treated CLL (dated by TCRdb to about 2021). Library creation used the immunoSEQ multiplex PCR assay. TCRdb mirrors the immuneACCESS table, restricted to in-frame sequences. Some clones are absent from its copies; in checked studies, under half trace to an unresolved V gene, and the reason for the others is unknown. This sample has 20,000 to 30,000 clones in its table, and over 65% of those were observed once. Roughly half of the sample is held by the ten biggest clonotypes. This sample's time point label indicates: about eleven months on ibrutinib. The sequencing here drew on PBMCs, taken after 12 months of ibrutinib treatment. The source of these receptors is a human donor with chronic lymphocytic leukemia.

The rearrangement links TRBV15 to TRBJ2-6; no reliable D call. The germline V gene encodes CDR1 LNHNV and CDR2 YYDKDF (reference sequence). Between the trimmed V and J ends, which lost 4 bases and 0 bases, there was a span of 4 bases. This CDR3 has 14 amino acids. CDR3 nucleotide sequence: TGTGCCACCAGCACGGACTCTGGGGCCAACGTCCTGACTTTC. Translating it yields CATSTDSGANVLTF.

The rearrangement joins TRBV28 to TRBJ1-2, with no clear D. Trimming took 3 bases from V and 6 from J, leaving 14 bases between them. This CDR3 comprises 14 residues. Germline loops: CDR1 MDHEN, CDR2 SYDVKM. The CDR3 sequence: CASSFPMLTHGYTF. CDR3 DNA: TGTGCCAGCAGTTTTCCGATGTTGACCCATGGCTACACCTTC.

The chain combines TRBV5-1 with TRBJ2-7; 7 nucleotides align to TRBD1. Germline values: CDR1 SGHRS, CDR2 YFSETQ. The CDR3 has 14 amino acids. J was trimmed by 3 bases and V by 0 bases; bases with no gene match: 3. CDR3 protein: CASSLGQGVYEQYF. In DNA form, the CDR3 reads TGCGCCAGCAGCTTGGGCCAGGGGGTCTACGAGCAGTACTTC.

This chain uses TRBV28 with TRBJ1-2; 9 nucleotides match TRBD1. J was trimmed by 4 bases and V by 6 bases; bases with no gene match: 6. This CDR3 comprises 14 residues. From germline, CDR1 is MDHEN and CDR2 SYDVKM. The CDR3 sequence: CASSPGGQGYGYTF. In nucleotides, the CDR3 is TGTGCCAGCAGCCCTGGGGGACAGGGCTATGGCTACACCTTC.

The chain couples TRBV7-8 to TRBJ2-1; the D call may be TRBD1 or TRBD2 (5 bases each). V shed 5 bases and J shed 1 base, with 12 bases lying between them. Germline V CDR1 and CDR2: SGHVS, FQNEAQ. The CDR3 is made up of 15 amino acids. CDR3: CASSRGTASYNEQFF. In DNA, the CDR3 is TGTGCCAGCAGCCGAGGGACGGCTTCCTACAATGAGCAGTTCTTC. The whole variable domain, filled in from reference TRBV7-8 and TRBJ2-1, reads GAGVSQSPRYKVAKRGQDVALRCDPISGHVSLFWYQQALGQGPEFLTYFQNEAQLDKSGLPSDRFFAERPEGSVSTLKIQRTQQEDSAVYLCASSRGTASYNEQFFGPGTRLTVL.

V is TRBV11-3 and J is TRBJ2-1; 10 nucleotides line up with TRBD2. Germline V gene sequence: CDR1 SGHNT, CDR2 YENEEA. CDR3 size: 15 residues. The J segment lost 7 bases and the V segment lost 4 bases, leaving 7 bases of the junction unmatched. The CDR3 protein is CASSSPSGGVNEQFF. Here the CDR3 DNA reads TGTGCCAGCAGCTCGCCTAGCGGGGGTGTAAATGAGCAGTTCTTC.

The sample holds one count of this clone. The J gene is TRBJ1-5, the V gene TRBV6-6, with D uncertain. Germline CDR1 is MNHNY and CDR2 is SVGAGI (reference sequence). V dropped 0 bases and J dropped 0 bases, with 9 bases sitting between them. CDR3 length: 16 amino acids. The CDR3 here is CASSYSAGNSNQPQHF. The CDR3 DNA sequence: TGTGCCAGCAGTTACTCGGCGGGAAATAGCAATCAGCCCCAGCATTTT.

A remark on this clone: A read error is the likely source, as a far larger clone sits one nucleotide away. Distinct nucleotide sequences in the sample also encode this CDR3. The chain uses TRBV6-5 and TRBJ1-1; D call uncertain. This CDR3 is 11 amino acids long. Germline V lookup: CDR1 MNHEY, CDR2 SVGAGI. V was pared by 6 bases and J by 5 bases, with 7 bases between. The CDR3 bases are TGTGCCAGCAGCCTAGGGACTGAAGCTTTCTTT. Translated: CASSLGTEAFF.

Only one count was recorded for this clone. The rearrangement uses TRBV30 and TRBJ2-2; D is perhaps TRBD1 or TRBD2 (5 bases each). Germline V gene data show CDR1 as GTSNPN and CDR2 as SVGIG (reference sequence). The CDR3 totals 13 residues. The ends were cut back, 2 bases at V and 7 bases at J, with 11 bases in the middle. The chain's CDR3 is CAWSSRAGGELFF. As DNA, the CDR3 is TGTGCCTGGAGTTCCAGGGCGGGCGGGGAGCTGTTTTTT.

This clone has a single count. The genes are TRBV7-9 and TRBJ1-4; no firm D call. Between the trimmed V and J ends, which lost 0 bases and 7 bases, there was a span of 12 bases. The CDR3 has 15 amino acids. The germline V gene encodes CDR1 SEHNR and CDR2 FQNEAQ (reference sequence). CDR3 in DNA: TGTGCCAGCAGCTTAGCGGGGTCGTCGGCTGAAAAACTGTTTTTT. It translates to CASSLAGSSAEKLFF.

Concerning this clone itself: A read error likely explains this, since a far larger clone differs by one base. The genes are TRBV4-1 and TRBJ2-1, with no clear D. CDR3 length equals 14 residues. CDR1 and CDR2 (germline): MGHRA, YSYEKL. V was trimmed by 0 bases and J by 7 bases, leaving 10 bases between them. The CDR3: CASSQDLGSNEQFF. In DNA form, the CDR3 reads TGCGCCAGCAGCCAAGATCTAGGATCGAATGAGCAGTTCTTC.

This clone was seen only once. The chain employs TRBV7-2 and TRBJ2-2; the D gene is possibly TRBD1 (6 bases). Germline V lookup: CDR1 SGHTA, CDR2 FQGNSA. CDR3 length equals 14 residues. V shed 2 bases and J shed 7 bases, with 11 bases lying between them. CDR3 nucleotides: TGTGCCAGCAGCTTATTAGGGGGTGGCGGGGAGCTGTTTTTT. Its protein product is CASSLLGGGGELFF.

The DNA of the CDR3 is TGTGCCAGCAGCTGGGGCGAGCGATTGAGGCAAGAGACCCAGTACTTC. It specifies CASSWGERLRQETQYF. The chain has TRBV7-2 and TRBJ2-5, with D perhaps TRBD1 (5 bases). Germline-derived CDR1 and CDR2 are SGHTA and FQGNSA. The CDR3 extends over 16 amino acids. The ends were cut back, 4 bases at V and 2 bases at J, with 17 bases in the middle.

The genes are TRBV29-1 and TRBJ2-1; tentatively, D is TRBD1 (6 bases). Germline V gene sequence: CDR1 SQVTM, CDR2 ANQGSEA. V lost 3 bases, J lost 0 bases, and 6 bases lay in between. The CDR3 is 13 amino acids. CDR3 bases: TGCAGCGTTGAGGGGGCCTCCTACAATGAGCAGTTCTTC. Protein product: CSVEGASYNEQFF.

The chain has TRBV28 and TRBJ1-5; no clear D. Germline CDR1 reads MDHEN; CDR2 reads SYDVKM. V shed 7 bases and J shed 4 bases, with 23 bases lying between them. The CDR3 extends over 17 amino acids. The CDR3 nucleotides are TGTGCCAGCAAACTAGGGTCGGTAATCCTATGGAATCAGCCCCAGCATTTT. It codes for CASKLGSVILWNQPQHF.

This clone was recorded a few times. This chain connects TRBV5-1 to TRBJ1-2; D might be TRBD1 (5 bases). Between the trimmed V and J ends, which lost 4 bases and 4 bases, there was a span of 17 bases. Germline V gene data show CDR1 as SGHRS and CDR2 as YFSETQ. This CDR3 has 15 amino acids. In DNA, the CDR3 is TGCGCCAGCAGCGATGGCGGGACTGGGCCCTATGGCTACACCTTC. This sequence encodes CASSDGGTGPYGYTF.

The chain has TRBV6-4 and TRBJ2-7; 10 nucleotides match TRBD1. V lost 2 bases and J lost 1; bases outside the gene matches: 17. This CDR3 is 20 amino acids long. Per germline, CDR1 MRHNA and CDR2 SNTAGT. This chain's CDR3 is CASSDTGRRRQGAGSYEQYF. As DNA, the CDR3 is TGTGCCAGCAGTGACACCGGAAGGCGACGACAGGGGGCAGGGTCCTACGAGCAGTACTTC.

The chain is built from TRBV7-3 and TRBJ2-2; D remains unclear. The CDR3 runs to 12 residues. The ends were cut back, 5 bases at V and 5 bases at J, with 6 bases in the middle. Germline CDR1 reads SGHTA; CDR2 reads FQGTGA. Here the CDR3 reads CASSPTTGELFF. CDR3 nucleotides: TGTGCCAGCAGCCCAACAACCGGGGAGCTGTTTTTT.

This clone was detected many times. The chain uses TRBV5-6 and TRBJ2-1; 9 nucleotides agree with TRBD1. Germline CDR1 SGHDT, CDR2 YYEEEE. The CDR3 extends over 15 amino acids. V trimming: 0 bases; J trimming: 3 bases; junction bases outside the gene matches: 1. The CDR3 DNA reads as TGTGCCAGCAGCTTGGGGACAGGGGTCTACAATGAGCAGTTCTTC. The encoded protein is CASSLGTGVYNEQFF.

The chain couples TRBV18 to TRBJ2-1; no clear D gene. Trimming pared 3 bases from V and 6 bases from J, leaving 9 bases between. This CDR3 has 13 residues. The germline V gene encodes CDR1 KGHSH and CDR2 LQKENI. CDR3 DNA: TGTGCCAGCTCACCCCGGGCCGGCAATGAGCAGTTCTTC. Its translation: CASSPRAGNEQFF.

The chain combines TRBV30 with TRBJ2-7; D uncertain. V dropped 2 bases and J dropped 2 bases, with 13 bases sitting between them. Germline V gives CDR1 GTSNPN, CDR2 SVGIG (reference sequence). The CDR3 is made up of 14 amino acids. The CDR3 DNA follows: TGTGCCTGGAGTCCTCGGCCTATGCCCTACGAGCAGTACTTC. Protein: CAWSPRPMPYEQYF.

CDR3 protein: CATSSGTDTGELFF. In DNA form, the CDR3 reads TGTGCCACCAGCAGTGGGACAGACACCGGGGAGCTGTTTTTT. This chain joins TRBV15 and TRBJ2-2, with TRBD1 matching over 7 bases. The CDR3 spans 14 residues. Looked up from germline, CDR1 is LNHNV and CDR2 is YYDKDF (reference sequence). Losses at the gene ends were 3 bases for V and 3 bases for J; bases not matched to a gene: 1. The variable domain in full, with the rest retrieved from reference TRBV15 and TRBJ2-2, is DAMVIQNPRYQVTQFGKPVTLSCSQTLNHNVMYWYQQKSSQAPKLLFHYYDKDFNNEADTPDNFQSRRPNTSFCFLDIRSPGLGDTAMYLCATSSGTDTGELFFGEGSRLTVL.

The CDR3 region has the DNA TGTGCCAGTAGACGGGGGATTGGGACAGATACGCAGTATTTT. It specifies CASRRGIGTDTQYF. This chain connects TRBV19 to TRBJ2-3, with D perhaps matching TRBD2 (6 bases). CDR1 and CDR2 (germline): LNHDA, SQIVND (reference sequence). CDR3 length: 14 residues. The germline V and J ends were trimmed by 6 bases and 3 bases, with 13 bases remaining between them.

The sample holds one count of this clone. The genes are TRBV4-1 and TRBJ1-4, with a tentative D call TRBD1 (6 bases). V lost 3 bases and J lost 6, with 17 bases in between. This CDR3 has 16 amino acids. From germline, CDR1 is MGHRA and CDR2 YSYEKL. CDR3: CASSHGRGERDEKLFF. The CDR3 DNA follows: TGCGCCAGCAGCCATGGCAGGGGTGAACGGGATGAAAAACTGTTTTTT.

This clone was seen a few times. The V gene is TRBV19, the J gene TRBJ2-2; TRBD2 might be the D (5 bases). Germline V lookup: CDR1 LNHDA, CDR2 SQIVND (reference sequence). CDR3 size: 17 residues. The germline V and J ends were trimmed by 3 bases and 1 base, with 15 bases remaining between them. This CDR3 is CASSIDYYSGNTGELFF. The DNA of the CDR3 is TGTGCCAGTAGTATTGACTACTATTCGGGGAACACCGGGGAGCTGTTTTTT. Full variable domain (remainder filled in from reference TRBV19 and TRBJ2-2): DGGITQSPKYLFRKEGQNVTLSCEQNLNHDAMYWYRQDPGQGLRLIYYSQIVNDFQKGDIAEGYSVSREKKESFPLTVTSAQKNPTAFYLCASSIDYYSGNTGELFFGEGSRLTVL.

There are a few counts of this clone. The V call is TRBV7-9, the J call TRBJ2-7, with D possibly TRBD1 on 6 matching bases. The CDR3 extends over 14 amino acids. V lost 1 base and J 0 bases, leaving 7 bases between the germline ends. In germline, CDR1 is SEHNR, CDR2 FQNEAQ (reference sequence). The DNA of the CDR3 is TGTGCCAGCAGCTTAGGAGGGGGCTCCTACGAGCAGTACTTC. It yields the protein CASSLGGGSYEQYF.

This chain connects TRBV4-1 to TRBJ2-1; 13 bases agree with TRBD2. Germline CDR1 reads MGHRA; CDR2 reads YSYEKL. There are 19 residues in the CDR3. V was pared by 4 bases and J by 0 bases, with 9 bases of the junction left unmatched. The DNA of the CDR3 is TGCGCCAGCAGCCGATCGACTAGCGGGGGGCTCAGCTCCTACAATGAGCAGTTCTTC. It encodes CASSRSTSGGLSSYNEQFF.

The J gene is TRBJ2-3, the V gene TRBV7-9, with TRBD2 matching 9 bases. V gave up 4 bases and J gave up 1 base; unmatched junction bases: 3. The CDR3 contains 15 residues. Germline V lookup: CDR1 SEHNR, CDR2 FQNEAQ (reference sequence). The CDR3 protein is CASSSRTSGTDTQYF. CDR3 coding DNA: TGTGCCAGCAGCTCCAGGACTAGCGGCACAGATACGCAGTATTTT.

This chain connects TRBV4-2 to TRBJ2-3; D gene uncertain. V dropped 4 bases and J dropped 1 base, with 12 bases sitting between them. There are 15 residues in the CDR3. Germline V lookup: CDR1 LGHNA, CDR2 YNFKEQ. This chain's CDR3 is CASSPVGLGTDTQYF. CDR3 in DNA: TGTGCCAGCAGCCCTGTAGGGTTGGGCACAGATACGCAGTATTTT.

The rearrangement links TRBV28 to TRBJ2-1; 15 nucleotides align to TRBD2. Germline values: CDR1 MDHEN, CDR2 SYDVKM. This CDR3 is 15 amino acids long. J was trimmed by 10 bases and V by 5 bases; bases with no gene match: 6. Written as DNA, the CDR3 is TGTGCCAGCAGTCGGACTAGCGGGGGGGTCAACGAGCAGTTCTTC. Residues: CASSRTSGGVNEQFF.